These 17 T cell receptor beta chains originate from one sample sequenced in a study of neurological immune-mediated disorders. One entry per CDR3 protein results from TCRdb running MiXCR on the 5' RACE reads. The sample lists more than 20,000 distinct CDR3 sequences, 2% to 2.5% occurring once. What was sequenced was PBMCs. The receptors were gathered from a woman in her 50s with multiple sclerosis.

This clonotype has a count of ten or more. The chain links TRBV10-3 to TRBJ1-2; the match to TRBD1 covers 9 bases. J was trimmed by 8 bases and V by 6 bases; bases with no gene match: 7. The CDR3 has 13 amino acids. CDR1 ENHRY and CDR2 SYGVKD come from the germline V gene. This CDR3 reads CAIRGTGSFGYTF. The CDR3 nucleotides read TGTGCCATCAGGGGGACAGGGTCTTTCGGCTACACCTTC.

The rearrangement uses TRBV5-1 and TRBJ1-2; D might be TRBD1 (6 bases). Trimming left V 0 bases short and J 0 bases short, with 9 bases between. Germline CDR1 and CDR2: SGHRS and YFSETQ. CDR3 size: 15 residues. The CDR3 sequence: CASSLGGTTNYGYTF. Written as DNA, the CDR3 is TGCGCCAGCAGCTTGGGCGGGACAACTAACTATGGCTACACCTTC.

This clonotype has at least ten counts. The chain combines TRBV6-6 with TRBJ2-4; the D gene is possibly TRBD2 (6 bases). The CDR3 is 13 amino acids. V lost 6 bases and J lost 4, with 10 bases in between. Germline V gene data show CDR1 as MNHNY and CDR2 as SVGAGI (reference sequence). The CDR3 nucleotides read TGTGCCAGCAGCCCGGGAGTTAAAAACATTCAGTACTTC. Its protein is CASSPGVKNIQYF.

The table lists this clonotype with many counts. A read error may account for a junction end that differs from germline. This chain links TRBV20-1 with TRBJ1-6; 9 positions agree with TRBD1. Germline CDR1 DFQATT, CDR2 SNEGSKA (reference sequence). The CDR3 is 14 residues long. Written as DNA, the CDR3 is TGCAGCGTACCCCCGGGACAGGGAGGTTCACCCCTCAACTTT. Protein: CSVPPGQGGSPLNF.

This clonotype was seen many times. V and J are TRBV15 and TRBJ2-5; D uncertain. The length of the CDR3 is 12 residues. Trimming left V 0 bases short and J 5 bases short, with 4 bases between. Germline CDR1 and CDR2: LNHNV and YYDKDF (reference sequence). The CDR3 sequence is CATSRDIETQYF. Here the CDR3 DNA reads TGTGCCACCAGCAGAGATATCGAGACCCAGTACTTC.

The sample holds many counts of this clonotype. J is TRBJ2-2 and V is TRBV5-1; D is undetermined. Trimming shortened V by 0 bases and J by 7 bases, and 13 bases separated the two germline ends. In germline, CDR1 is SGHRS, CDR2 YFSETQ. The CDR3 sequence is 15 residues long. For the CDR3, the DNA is TGCGCCAGCAGCTTGGTAGACCTTCCAAGCGGGGAGCTGTTTTTT. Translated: CASSLVDLPSGELFF.

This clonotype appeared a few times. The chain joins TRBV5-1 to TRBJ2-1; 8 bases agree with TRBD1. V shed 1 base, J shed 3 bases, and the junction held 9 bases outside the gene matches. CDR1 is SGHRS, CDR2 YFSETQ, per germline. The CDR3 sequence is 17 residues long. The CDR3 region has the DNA TGCGCCAGCAGCTTGTCCCCACCGGGACAGGTCTACAATGAGCAGTTCTTC. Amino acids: CASSLSPPGQVYNEQFF. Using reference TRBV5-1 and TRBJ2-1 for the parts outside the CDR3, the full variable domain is KAGVTQTPRYLIKTRGQQVTLSCSPISGHRSVSWYQQTPGQGLQFLFEYFSETQRNKGNFPGRFSGRQFSNSRSEMNVSTLELGDSALYLCASSLSPPGQVYNEQFFGPGTRLTVL.

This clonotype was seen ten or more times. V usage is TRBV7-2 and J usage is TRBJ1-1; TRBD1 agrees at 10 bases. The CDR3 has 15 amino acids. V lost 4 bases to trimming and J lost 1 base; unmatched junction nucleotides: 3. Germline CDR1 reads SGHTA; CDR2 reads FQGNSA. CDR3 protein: CASSSTGGENTEAFF. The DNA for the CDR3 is TGTGCCAGCAGCTCGACAGGGGGCGAGAACACTGAAGCTTTCTTT.

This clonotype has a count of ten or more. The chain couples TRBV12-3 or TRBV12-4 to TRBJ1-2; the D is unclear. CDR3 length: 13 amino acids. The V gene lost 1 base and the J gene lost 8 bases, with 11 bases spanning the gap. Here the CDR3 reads CASSLGITGGYTF. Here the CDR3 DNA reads TGTGCCAGCAGTTTAGGGATTACGGGGGGCTACACCTTC.

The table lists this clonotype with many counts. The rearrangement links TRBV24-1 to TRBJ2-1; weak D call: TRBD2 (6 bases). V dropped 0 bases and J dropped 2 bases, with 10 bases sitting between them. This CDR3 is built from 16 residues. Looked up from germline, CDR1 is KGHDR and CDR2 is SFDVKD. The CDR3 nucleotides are TGTGCCACCAGTGATTTGCGGAGCGGGCCCTACAATGAGCAGTTCTTC. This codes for CATSDLRSGPYNEQFF.

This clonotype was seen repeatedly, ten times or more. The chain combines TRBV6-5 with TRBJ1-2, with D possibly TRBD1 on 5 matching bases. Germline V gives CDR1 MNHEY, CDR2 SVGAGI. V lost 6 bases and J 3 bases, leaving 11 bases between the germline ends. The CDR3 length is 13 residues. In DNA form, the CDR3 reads TGTGCCAGCAGCCAAACAGGCGACTATGGCTACACCTTC. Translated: CASSQTGDYGYTF.

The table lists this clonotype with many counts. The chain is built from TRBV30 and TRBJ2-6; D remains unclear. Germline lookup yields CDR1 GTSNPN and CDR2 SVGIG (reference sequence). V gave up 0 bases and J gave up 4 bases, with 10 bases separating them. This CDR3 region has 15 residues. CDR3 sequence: CAWSVLSSGANVLTF. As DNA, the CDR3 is TGTGCCTGGAGTGTACTGAGTTCCGGGGCCAACGTCCTGACTTTC.

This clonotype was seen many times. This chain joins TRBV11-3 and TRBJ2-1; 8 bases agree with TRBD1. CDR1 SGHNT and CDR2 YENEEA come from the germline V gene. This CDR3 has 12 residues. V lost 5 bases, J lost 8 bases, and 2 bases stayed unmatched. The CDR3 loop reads CASSGQGYEQFF. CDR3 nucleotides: TGTGCCAGCAGCGGACAGGGCTATGAGCAGTTCTTC.

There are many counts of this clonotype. This CDR3 reads CSVEYGTDTQYF. CDR3 coding DNA: TGCAGCGTTGAATACGGCACAGATACGCAGTATTTT. The V call is TRBV29-1, the J call TRBJ2-3; D not certain. The germline V gene encodes CDR1 SQVTM and CDR2 ANQGSEA. The CDR3 is 12 amino acids. The V end lost 2 bases, the J end lost 1 base, and 4 bases lay between the germline ends.

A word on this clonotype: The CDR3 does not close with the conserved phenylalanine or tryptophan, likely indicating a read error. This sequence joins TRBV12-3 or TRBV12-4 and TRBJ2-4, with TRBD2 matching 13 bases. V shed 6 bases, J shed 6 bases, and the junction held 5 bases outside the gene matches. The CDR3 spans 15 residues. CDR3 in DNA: TGTGCCAGCAGCACTAGCGGGAGGGCCGGAAACATTCAGTACTCC. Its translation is CASSTSGRAGNIQYS.

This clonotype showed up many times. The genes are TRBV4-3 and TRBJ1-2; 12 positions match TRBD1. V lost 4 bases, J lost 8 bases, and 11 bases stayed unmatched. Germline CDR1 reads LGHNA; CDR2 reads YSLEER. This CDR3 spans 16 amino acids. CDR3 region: CASSPQTGTGGGGYTF. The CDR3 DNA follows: TGCGCCAGCAGCCCACAGACCGGGACAGGGGGCGGAGGCTACACCTTC.

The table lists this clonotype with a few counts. In nucleotides, the CDR3 is TGCAGTGCTAGAGATCCGAACAGGGACTACAATGAGCAGTTCTTC. Translated: CSARDPNRDYNEQFF. The chain is built from TRBV20-1 and TRBJ2-1, with a possible D match to TRBD1 (6 bases). This CDR3 spans 15 amino acids. From germline, CDR1 is DFQATT and CDR2 SNEGSKA (reference sequence). Trimming cost V 0 bases and J 3 bases, with 12 bases left between them.